Listed below are T cell receptor beta chains from one sample, sequenced in a study of blood T cell repertoires in COVID-19. Data came from immunoSEQ multiplex PCR; TCRdb stores just in-frame clones and leaves some out. This table holds 90,000 to 120,000 clones, more than 75% found once. Sequenced: peripheral blood. The receptors here all came from a man aged 50 to 59 with acute or convalescent COVID-19. CDR3s include the opening cysteine and the closing phenylalanine or tryptophan. Fields, in order: D gene, J gene, V gene, clone size, CDR3 protein, CDR3 DNA. The D gene is left open where the match is weak. Clone size is stated in some rows and not others, as once, few, many or a class when expanded.

>NA|TRBJ2-7|TRBV29-1|NA
CSVGGIGSSYEQYF
TGCAGCGTTGGAGGGATAGGAAGCTCCTACGAGCAGTACTTC
>NA|TRBJ2-1|TRBV9|NA
CASSVGVGGIEQFF
TGTGCCAGCAGCGTAGGGGTAGGAGGAATTGAGCAGTTCTTC
>NA|TRBJ1-2|TRBV4-1|NA
CASSSQGRNYGYTF
TGCGCCAGCAGCTCGCAGGGGCGTAACTATGGCTACACCTTC
>NA|TRBJ1-3|TRBV23-1|NA
CASTLQGSGNTIYF
TGCGCCAGCACTCTACAGGGATCCGGAAACACCATATATTTT
>NA|TRBJ2-2|TRBV24-1|NA
CATSDSSVTGELFF
TGTGCCACCAGTGATTCGAGCGTCACCGGGGAGCTGTTTTTT
>TRBD2|TRBJ2-1|TRBV7-9|NA
CASSETLGGSIDNEQFF
TGTGCCAGCAGCGAGACCTTAGGCGGGAGTATCGACAATGAGCAGTTCTTC
>NA|TRBJ1-1|TRBV12-3/TRBV12-4|NA
CASSFRGNTEAFF
TGTGCCAGCAGTTTTAGGGGGAACACTGAAGCTTTCTTT
>TRBD2|TRBJ2-7|TRBV6-1|NA
CASSEGLAEPYEQYF
TGTGCCAGCAGTGAAGGACTAGCGGAGCCCTACGAGCAGTACTTC
>TRBD2|TRBJ2-1|TRBV9|NA
CASSASGGTYNEQFF
TGTGCCAGCAGCGCAAGCGGGGGAACTTACAATGAGCAGTTCTTC
>TRBD2|TRBJ2-2|TRBV5-4|NA
CASSRLAGGRTGELFF
TGTGCCAGCAGCAGACTAGCGGGAGGCCGCACCGGGGAGCTGTTTTTT
>TRBD2|TRBJ2-7|TRBV10-2|once
CASRPGLADSYEQYF
TGCGCCAGCAGACCGGGACTAGCGGACTCCTACGAGCAGTACTTC